One and the same sample provided the 24 T cell receptor beta chains below, sequenced in a study of cytomegalovirus exposure and HLA in healthy donors. The primer mix had 60 Vbeta and 13 Jbeta primers. Sequencing used immunoSEQ multiplex PCR; TCRdb keeps in-frame clones, though not all of them. The sample records about 180,000 clones, about three quarters being singletons. Specimen: PBMCs. The source is a man between 18 and 35 years old in good health and CMV-seronegative.

The chain employs TRBV30 and TRBJ2-5; weak D call: TRBD1 (5 bases). Germline-derived CDR1 and CDR2 are GTSNPN and SVGIG (reference sequence). Trimming took 0 bases from V and 5 from J, leaving 28 bases between them. This CDR3 comprises 19 residues. CDR3 sequence (DNA): TGTGCCTGGAGTGTATTAAGGGGAAGACGAGCGCCGGGTGGGGAGACCCAGTACTTC. Translating it yields CAWSVLRGRRAPGGETQYF.

The rearrangement joins TRBV9 to TRBJ2-3; 16 positions match TRBD2. The CDR3 contains 17 residues. Trimming cost V 3 bases and J 3 bases; bases outside gene matches: 4. From germline, CDR1 is SGDLS and CDR2 YYNGEE. CDR3 DNA sequence: TGTGCCAGCAGCGCGGGACTAGCGGGAGGGCTTACAGATACGCAGTATTTT. As protein: CASSAGLAGGLTDTQYF.

The chain uses TRBV7-9 and TRBJ1-4; D uncertain. Germline lookup yields CDR1 SEHNR and CDR2 FQNEAQ (reference sequence). This CDR3 is 14 amino acids long. The germline V and J ends were trimmed by 5 bases and 2 bases, with 9 bases remaining between them. CDR3 sequence: CASSRSETNEKLFF. CDR3 nucleotides: TGTGCCAGCAGCCGAAGTGAGACTAATGAAAAACTGTTTTTT.

This clone was found once. Here the CDR3 DNA reads TGTGCCAGCAGTTATGGGGTAGGGGGCGATTGGTACGAGCAGTACTTC. As protein: CASSYGVGGDWYEQYF. V and J are TRBV6-5 and TRBJ2-7; the match to TRBD1 covers 7 bases. J lost 4 bases, V lost 3 bases, and 12 bases had no gene match. Germline V CDR1 and CDR2: MNHEY, SVGAGI. The CDR3 has 16 amino acids.

V gene TRBV6-5 combines with J gene TRBJ2-7; D is uncertain. Germline V lookup: CDR1 MNHEY, CDR2 SVGAGI. CDR3 size: 13 residues. With 7 bases removed from V and 5 bases from J, the gap between germline ends came to 15 bases. The CDR3 spells CASTNSPSHEQYF. The CDR3 DNA follows: TGTGCCAGCACGAACAGCCCGTCACACGAGCAGTACTTC.

The rearrangement uses TRBV2 and TRBJ1-2; TRBD1 might be the D (5 bases). Trimming shortened V by 0 bases and J by 8 bases, and 10 bases separated the two germline ends. CDR1 is SNHLY and CDR2 is FYNNEI in the germline V gene. The CDR3 sequence is 13 residues long. The CDR3 reads CASSEAYHRGYTF. In nucleotides, the CDR3 is TGTGCCAGCAGTGAAGCCTACCACAGGGGCTACACCTTC.

The sample holds a few counts of this clone. This chain uses TRBV4-3 with TRBJ1-1, with 12 bases fitting TRBD1. Germline V gene data show CDR1 as LGHNA and CDR2 as YSLEER. The CDR3 runs to 15 residues. V dropped 0 bases and J dropped 11; count of bases not matched to a gene: 7. CDR3: CASSQEGTGGGRAFF. CDR3 sequence (DNA): TGCGCCAGCAGCCAAGAAGGGACAGGGGGCGGGAGGGCTTTCTTT.

The V call is TRBV18, the J call TRBJ2-3, with D possibly being TRBD1 (5 bases). V lost 0 bases and J 3 bases, leaving 13 bases between the germline ends. There are 16 residues in the CDR3. The germline CDR1 and CDR2 sequences are KGHSH and LQKENI. The CDR3 loop is CASSPPGRVVTDTQYF. CDR3 nucleotides: TGTGCCAGCTCACCACCGGGCAGGGTAGTTACAGATACGCAGTATTTT.

The V gene is TRBV9, the J gene TRBJ2-3; D is unclear. V dropped 4 bases and J dropped 0 bases, with 12 bases sitting between them. This CDR3 is built from 15 residues. In germline, CDR1 is SGDLS, CDR2 YYNGEE. DNA for the CDR3: TGTGCCAGCAGCCCCCGGGTATCCAGCACAGATACGCAGTATTTT. This gives the protein CASSPRVSSTDTQYF.

This sequence joins TRBV7-9 and TRBJ1-2; D is possibly TRBD1 (5 bases). CDR3 length equals 14 residues. Germline CDR1 is SEHNR and CDR2 is FQNEAQ (reference sequence). V was pared by 3 bases and J by 1 base, with 9 bases between. This chain's CDR3 is CASSFGRDNYGYTF. The CDR3, as DNA: TGTGCCAGCAGCTTTGGCAGGGATAACTATGGCTACACCTTC. The full variable domain, completed using reference TRBV7-9 and TRBJ1-2, is DTGVSQNPRHKITKRGQNVTFRCDPISEHNRLYWYRQTLGQGPEFLTYFQNEAQLEKSRLLSDRFSAERPKGSFSTLEIQRTEQGDSAMYLCASSFGRDNYGYTFGSGTRLTVV.

The chain is built from TRBV4-1 and TRBJ2-4; TRBD2 matches at 15 bases. Trimming removed 4 bases from V and 1 base from J; junction bases left unmatched: 5. The CDR3 consists of 18 residues. Germline V gene data show CDR1 as MGHRA and CDR2 as YSYEKL. CDR3 in amino acids: CASSPGLAGGLAKNIQYF. CDR3 nucleotides: TGCGCCAGCAGCCCCGGACTAGCGGGGGGGCTGGCCAAAAACATTCAGTACTTC.

The gene calls are TRBV6-6 and TRBJ2-2; 7 bases line up with TRBD1. J was trimmed by 5 bases and V by 2 bases; bases with no gene match: 5. CDR3 length: 15 residues. Germline V gives CDR1 MNHNY, CDR2 SVGAGI (reference sequence). CDR3 DNA: TGTGCCAGCAGTTACGAGGGGGCTCGAACCGGGGAGCTGTTTTTT. Its translation is CASSYEGARTGELFF.

The rearrangement joins TRBV7-2 to TRBJ2-7, with 9 bases lining up with TRBD2. V shed 6 bases, J shed 2 bases, and the junction held 5 bases outside the gene matches. CDR1 SGHTA and CDR2 FQGNSA come from the germline V gene. The CDR3 contains 14 residues. In DNA, the CDR3 is TGTGCCAGCAGTCTAGCGGGGCCTACCTACGAGCAGTACTTC. Translating it yields CASSLAGPTYEQYF.

The chain links TRBV7-3 to TRBJ2-5; 12 bases agree with TRBD2. This CDR3 is 15 amino acids long. Germline values: CDR1 SGHTA, CDR2 FQGTGA. V lost 4 bases, J lost 3 bases, and 3 bases stayed unmatched. The CDR3 spells CASSSGLAGKETQYF. In DNA, the CDR3 is TGTGCCAGCAGCTCCGGACTAGCGGGGAAAGAGACCCAGTACTTC.

This sequence joins TRBV6-5 and TRBJ1-1, with D tentatively TRBD1 (6 bases). CDR3 length: 11 amino acids. From germline, CDR1 is MNHEY and CDR2 SVGAGI. Trimming left V 6 bases short and J 8 bases short, with 10 bases between. CDR3 protein: CASSGQREAFF. The CDR3 region has the DNA TGTGCCAGCAGCGGACAGAGAGAAGCTTTCTTT.

In its sample, this clone was seen once. This sequence joins TRBV7-2 and TRBJ2-1; TRBD2 matches at 13 bases. Germline V gene sequence: CDR1 SGHTA, CDR2 FQGNSA. V was pared by 5 bases and J by 9 bases, with 10 bases of the junction left unmatched. The CDR3 runs 16 residues. CDR3 in DNA: TGTGCCAGCAGCCGACAGGGACTAGCGGGGTCGAGTGAGCAGTTCTTC. Translated, it gives CASSRQGLAGSSEQFF.

This clone occurred a few times. The rearrangement uses TRBV5-1 and TRBJ2-5, with 8 bases matching TRBD2. This CDR3 contains 16 residues. CDR1 SGHRS and CDR2 YFSETQ come from the germline V gene. The V gene end was trimmed by 5 bases and the J gene end by 5 bases; junction bases not matched to a gene: 14. CDR3 sequence reads: CASREISGKVRETQYF. As DNA, the CDR3 is TGCGCCAGCAGGGAAATTAGCGGGAAAGTTCGGGAGACCCAGTACTTC.

This sequence joins TRBV7-2 and TRBJ1-1, with 7 positions matching TRBD1. In germline, CDR1 is SGHTA, CDR2 FQGNSA. This CDR3 spans 16 amino acids. The junction had 14 bases not matched to a gene; V was cut back by 5 bases and J by 5 bases. CDR3 nucleotide sequence: TGTGCCAGCAGCGCCGGACAGGTGGCGGGGAGGACTGAAGCTTTCTTT. It yields the protein CASSAGQVAGRTEAFF. The whole variable domain, filled in from reference TRBV7-2 and TRBJ1-1, reads GAGVSQSPSNKVTEKGKDVELRCDPISGHTALYWYRQSLGQGLEFLIYFQGNSAPDKSGLPSDRFSAERTGGSVSTLTIQRTQQEDSAVYLCASSAGQVAGRTEAFFGQGTRLTVV.

The chain couples TRBV13 to TRBJ2-3; D perhaps matches TRBD2 (6 bases). V lost 5 bases, J lost 1 base, and 13 bases lay in between. Germline loops: CDR1 PRHDT, CDR2 FYEKMQ (reference sequence). The CDR3 spans 15 residues. The DNA of the CDR3 is TGTGCCAGCAGCCTCGGAGGGCGAGGCACAGATACGCAGTATTTT. It encodes CASSLGGRGTDTQYF. Combining the CDR3 with reference TRBV13 and TRBJ2-3 gives the whole variable domain AAGVIQSPRHLIKEKRETATLKCYPIPRHDTVYWYQQGPGQDPQFLISFYEKMQSDKGSIPDRFSAQQFSDYHSELNMSSLELGDSALYFCASSLGGRGTDTQYFGPGTRLTVL.

This clone was detected only once. The rearrangement joins TRBV5-5 to TRBJ1-5, with 9 bases matching TRBD1. The length of the CDR3 is 16 residues. V lost 3 bases and J lost 2; bases outside the gene matches: 6. Germline CDR1 reads SGHKS; CDR2 reads YYEKEE (reference sequence). This CDR3 is CASSSDRGDGNQPQHF. The CDR3 DNA is TGTGCCAGCAGCTCGGACAGGGGTGATGGCAATCAGCCCCAGCATTTT.

The V gene is TRBV21-1, the J gene TRBJ1-6. TRBV21-1 is an annotated pseudogene. The CDR3 is 21 amino acids. The CDR3 protein is CASSKVRNEEGKVGYNSPLHF. The CDR3, as DNA: TGTGCCAGCAGCAAAGTGAGAAATGAGGAGGGTAAGGTAGGGTATAATTCACCCCTCCACTTT.

This chain uses TRBV9 with TRBJ2-5, with TRBD1 identical over 9 bases. The germline V gene has CDR1 SGDLS and CDR2 YYNGEE. The CDR3 is 15 amino acids. With 7 bases clipped from V and 4 bases from J, the junction kept 11 bases outside the gene matches. DNA for the CDR3: TGTGCCAGCGGGAGAACAGGGGGCTGGGGAGAGACCCAGTACTTC. Translating gives CASGRTGGWGETQYF. The variable domain in full, with the rest retrieved from reference TRBV9 and TRBJ2-5, is DSGVTQTPKHLITATGQRVTLRCSPRSGDLSVYWYQQSLDQGLQFLIQYYNGEERAKGNILERFSAQQFPDLHSELNLSSLELGDSALYFCASGRTGGWGETQYFGPGTRLLVL.

The chain joins TRBV5-1 to TRBJ2-5; D may be TRBD1 (5 bases). V was shortened by 4 bases and J by 0 bases, with 13 bases between the two germline ends. Germline CDR1 is SGHRS and CDR2 is YFSETQ. The CDR3 extends over 15 amino acids. CDR3 residues: CASSLNRGYQETQYF. The DNA for the CDR3 is TGCGCCAGCAGCCTAAATAGGGGATACCAAGAGACCCAGTACTTC.

The rearrangement uses TRBV29-1 and TRBJ1-6; 7 positions agree with TRBD1. The CDR3 sequence is 14 residues long. V lost 4 bases and J lost 7; bases outside the gene matches: 7. Germline loops: CDR1 SQVTM, CDR2 ANQGSEA. This CDR3 is CSVAQTGSNSPLHF. For the CDR3, the DNA is TGCAGCGTTGCTCAGACAGGGTCGAATTCACCCCTCCACTTT.